The clone carrying this T cell receptor (beta chain) was picked up a small number of times. This record belongs to a study of identical twins. Germline assignment: CDR1 MNHNY and CDR2 SVGAGI (reference sequence). CDR3 length equals 13 residues. The V and J ends lost 5 bases and 3 bases respectively, with 11 bases between them. TCRdb reprocessed the 5' RACE reads via MiXCR and lists one record per CDR3 protein. The sample has fewer than 800,000 distinct CDR3 sequences; roughly 7.1% are singletons. These data were also reused for a study on yellow fever vaccine responses in identical twins.

The sequence was obtained from a woman between 18 and 30 years old in good health. Sequenced input: PBMCs. The chain uses TRBV6-6 and TRBJ2-7, with D uncertain. The DNA of the CDR3 is TGTGCCAGCAGTAGGGCCCAGGACTACGAGCAGTACGTC. This sequence encodes CASSRAQDYEQYV.